The 5 T cell receptor beta chains listed next were all sequenced from one sample in a study of blood T cell repertoires in COVID-19. Clones were read by immunoSEQ multiplex PCR, and TCRdb kept only the in-frame ones, dropping some. The table shows roughly 160,000 clones, with 84% occurring only once. The sequencing input was peripheral blood. The receptor source for this set is a woman older than 75 with COVID-19, enrolled during active disease.

The table lists this clone with a few counts. This CDR3 is CASSPFEGARAEAFF. The CDR3, as DNA: TGTGCCAGCAGCCCCTTTGAGGGGGCGAGGGCTGAAGCTTTCTTT. The chain couples TRBV6-2 or TRBV6-3 to TRBJ1-1, with TRBD1 identical over 7 bases. The germline V gene has CDR1 MNHEY and CDR2 SVGEGT. Trimming took 6 bases from V and 6 from J; bases not matched to a gene: 13. The CDR3 spans 15 residues.

The CDR3 nucleotides are TGCGCCAGCAGCAAAGGGACTAGCGGGAACCCATACGAGCAGTACTTC. Translation gives CASSKGTSGNPYEQYF. The chain employs TRBV5-1 and TRBJ2-7; 13 nucleotides match TRBD2. Germline CDR1 and CDR2: SGHRS and YFSETQ. The CDR3 consists of 16 residues. The V segment lost 4 bases and the J segment 4 bases; nucleotides outside the gene matches: 8.

This chain joins TRBV19 and TRBJ1-5; D perhaps matches TRBD1 (5 bases). CDR3 length: 14 residues. The germline V gene has CDR1 LNHDA and CDR2 SQIVND (reference sequence). Trimming shortened V by 6 bases and J by 8 bases, and 17 bases separated the two germline ends. The CDR3, as DNA: TGTGCCAGTAGCCCCAGGGCAGGTTGGGAGCCCCAGCATTTT. Its protein is CASSPRAGWEPQHF.

The V gene is TRBV7-2, the J gene TRBJ2-7; 13 nucleotides agree with TRBD2. This CDR3 region has 16 residues. J was trimmed by 4 bases and V by 5 bases; bases with no gene match: 8. CDR1 and CDR2 (germline): SGHTA, FQGNSA. CDR3 sequence reads: CASSPRTTSGRYEQYF. The CDR3 DNA reads TGTGCCAGCAGCCCCCGAACGACTAGCGGGAGGTACGAGCAGTACTTC.

V usage is TRBV5-1 and J usage is TRBJ1-1; D might be TRBD1 (5 bases). The germline V gene encodes CDR1 SGHRS and CDR2 YFSETQ. Trimming left V 0 bases short and J 3 bases short, with 12 bases between. The CDR3 is made up of 15 amino acids. CDR3 region: CASSLGSRAHTEAFF. The CDR3 nucleotides read TGCGCCAGCAGCTTGGGAAGCAGGGCCCACACTGAAGCTTTCTTT.